Each of the 32 T cell receptor beta chains below was sequenced from the same sample in a study of blood T cell repertoires in COVID-19. Sequencing used immunoSEQ multiplex PCR; TCRdb keeps in-frame clones, though not all of them. The repertoire holds tens of thousands of clones, with 80% to 95% as singletons. Material for sequencing was peripheral blood. The receptor set was obtained from a woman of 80 years or more with acute or convalescent COVID-19.

The chain links TRBV7-2 to TRBJ2-3; tentatively, D is TRBD1 (5 bases). The CDR3 consists of 13 residues. The germline CDR1 and CDR2 sequences are SGHTA and FQGNSA. V dropped 4 bases and J dropped 1 base, with 6 bases sitting between them. CDR3: CASSWTRTDTQYF. CDR3 in DNA: TGTGCCAGCAGCTGGACACGCACAGATACGCAGTATTTT.

V and J are TRBV7-6 and TRBJ2-2; D gene uncertain. V was cut by 3 bases and J by 4 bases, with 3 bases left in between. Germline V gene sequence: CDR1 SGHVS, CDR2 FNYEAQ. This CDR3 region has 12 residues. The CDR3 sequence is CASSFRTGELFF. CDR3 DNA: TGTGCCAGCAGCTTCCGCACCGGGGAGCTGTTTTTT.

The gene calls are TRBV10-3 and TRBJ1-1; TRBD1 matches 7 bases. V trimming: 8 bases; J trimming: 1 base; junction bases outside the gene matches: 10. In germline, CDR1 is ENHRY, CDR2 SYGVKD. The CDR3 is 15 amino acids. CDR3 coding DNA: TGTGCCATCGGGGACACCGGGACAGCGAACACTGAAGCTTTCTTT. Translating gives CAIGDTGTANTEAFF.

The gene calls are TRBV19 and TRBJ1-2; 9 positions agree with TRBD1. The germline V gene has CDR1 LNHDA and CDR2 SQIVND (reference sequence). The CDR3 is 16 residues long. Unmatched junction bases numbered 12, after V lost 4 bases and J lost 6 bases. CDR3 in amino acids: CASSRSGTGPFHGYTF. As DNA, the CDR3 is TGTGCCAGTAGTAGAAGTGGGACAGGGCCTTTCCATGGCTACACCTTC.

The chain is built from TRBV3-1 (or the pseudogene TRBV3-2) and TRBJ2-1; D is uncertain. The CDR3 spans 13 residues. The V and J ends lost 1 base and 4 bases respectively, with 5 bases between them. CDR1 is LGHDT, CDR2 YNNKEL, per germline (reference sequence). The CDR3 nucleotides are TGTGCCAGCAGCCAAGCCTCTTACAATGAGCAGTTCTTC. Amino acids: CASSQASYNEQFF.

The rearrangement uses TRBV5-4 and TRBJ1-1; the D gene is possibly TRBD1 (5 bases). The germline V gene has CDR1 SGHNT and CDR2 YYREEE (reference sequence). There are 15 residues in the CDR3. Trimming removed 2 bases from V and 1 base from J, with 12 bases in between. CDR3 in amino acids: CASSFFGGGNTEAFF. CDR3 nucleotides: TGTGCCAGCAGCTTCTTTGGGGGGGGGAACACTGAAGCTTTCTTT.

The chain employs TRBV6-6 and TRBJ1-2; unclear D gene. The CDR3 consists of 13 residues. Trimming removed 4 bases from V and 3 bases from J, with 9 bases in between. The germline V gene encodes CDR1 MNHNY and CDR2 SVGAGI (reference sequence). CDR3 nucleotides: TGTGCCAGCAGTTCCGACTTGCACTATGGCTACACCTTC. As protein: CASSSDLHYGYTF.

The chain carries TRBV5-3 and TRBJ1-2; no clear D. TRBV5-3 is an ORF for which the function is uncertain. This CDR3 comprises 14 residues. V was clipped by 4 bases and J by 3 bases, with 13 bases between them. As DNA, the CDR3 is TGTGCCAGAAGCCCTGGGAGGGCGGACTATGGCTACACCTTC. Translating it yields CARSPGRADYGYTF.

This rearrangement joins TRBV24-1 to TRBJ2-4, with 7 bases that match TRBD1. The CDR3 runs to 18 residues. After removal of 4 bases from V and 1 base from J, the junction contained 12 bases not matched to a gene. Germline CDR1 KGHDR, CDR2 SFDVKD. CDR3 region: CATSDLYTGVRAKNIQYF. CDR3 in DNA: TGTGCCACCAGTGACCTCTACACAGGGGTAAGGGCCAAAAACATTCAGTACTTC.

The chain has TRBV15 and TRBJ1-1; 10 nucleotides agree with TRBD1. CDR1 and CDR2 (germline): LNHNV, YYDKDF (reference sequence). The CDR3 runs 14 residues. The ends lost 8 bases at V and 3 bases at J; junction bases unmatched: 6. CDR3 coding DNA: TGTGCCACCGTGGACAGGGGGGGTTACACTGAAGCTTTCTTT. As protein: CATVDRGGYTEAFF.

The chain combines TRBV5-1 with TRBJ2-3, with TRBD1 as a possible D gene (5 bases). Per germline, CDR1 SGHRS and CDR2 YFSETQ. Trimming stripped 2 bases from V and 0 bases from J, with 7 bases between. The CDR3 loop spans 14 amino acids. As DNA, the CDR3 is TGCGCCAGCAGCTTTGACAGAAGCACAGATACGCAGTATTTT. It codes for CASSFDRSTDTQYF. The full variable domain, with the rest looked up from reference TRBV5-1 and TRBJ2-3, is KAGVTQTPRYLIKTRGQQVTLSCSPISGHRSVSWYQQTPGQGLQFLFEYFSETQRNKGNFPGRFSGRQFSNSRSEMNVSTLELGDSALYLCASSFDRSTDTQYFGPGTRLTVL.

This chain connects TRBV5-4 to TRBJ2-7, with TRBD1 as a possible D gene (6 bases). The CDR3 extends over 14 amino acids. CDR1 is SGHNT and CDR2 is YYREEE in the germline V gene (reference sequence). V was cut by 4 bases and J by 4 bases, with 15 bases left in between. The CDR3 DNA follows: TGTGCCAGCAGCGTCGGGACAACCGTTTACGAGCAGTACTTC. It yields the protein CASSVGTTVYEQYF.

This clone was counted a single time. The chain couples TRBV21-1 to TRBJ2-5; the tabulated D call, TRBD2, remains unverified against the DNA. TRBV21-1 is a recognized pseudogene. CDR3 length: 18 residues. CDR3 region: CASSKGRTSGTYQETQYF. The CDR3, as DNA: TGTGCCAGCAGCAAAGGGCGGACTAGCGGGACTTATCAAGAGACCCAGTACTTC.

This clone was counted a few times. The V gene is TRBV5-1, the J gene TRBJ2-3, with 14 bases that match TRBD2. V shed 6 bases, J shed 4 bases, and the junction held 10 bases outside the gene matches. CDR1 is SGHRS, CDR2 YFSETQ, per germline. CDR3 length equals 17 residues. The CDR3 is CASTLGLAGGSADTQYF. The CDR3 DNA reads as TGCGCCAGCACCTTAGGACTAGCGGGAGGAAGCGCAGATACGCAGTATTTT.

The chain employs TRBV4-2 and TRBJ2-3; D may be TRBD1 (8 bases). The ends were cut back, 0 bases at V and 6 bases at J, with 13 bases in the middle. The CDR3 has 15 amino acids. Germline V gives CDR1 LGHNA, CDR2 YNFKEQ. CDR3 amino acids: CASSQETGGGDTQYF. CDR3 sequence (DNA): TGTGCCAGCAGCCAAGAAACAGGGGGAGGGGATACGCAGTATTTT.

V gene TRBV2 combines with J gene TRBJ2-1; 7 bases fit TRBD1. The CDR3 runs to 14 residues. Germline V gene lookup returns CDR1 SNHLY and CDR2 FYNNEI. V lost 5 bases and J lost 4; bases outside the gene matches: 5. CDR3 region: CASSRGQFYNEQFF. The CDR3 DNA reads as TGTGCCAGCAGTCGGGGACAGTTTTACAATGAGCAGTTCTTC. Drawing the rest from reference TRBV2 and TRBJ2-1, the complete variable domain is EPEVTQTPSHQVTQMGQEVILRCVPISNHLYFYWYRQILGQKVEFLVSFYNNEISEKSEIFDDQFSVERPDGSNFTLKIRSTKLEDSAMYFCASSRGQFYNEQFFGPGTRLTVL.

This sequence joins TRBV4-2 and TRBJ1-1; unclear D gene. In germline, CDR1 is LGHNA, CDR2 YNFKEQ. CDR3 length: 14 amino acids. The V and J ends lost 5 bases and 3 bases respectively, with 13 bases between them. DNA of the CDR3: TGTGCCAGCAGCGCGGGAGGGTCGGACACTGAAGCTTTCTTT. Amino acids: CASSAGGSDTEAFF.

The V call is TRBV29-1, the J call TRBJ1-2; tentatively, D is TRBD1 (5 bases). Germline CDR1 reads SQVTM; CDR2 reads ANQGSEA. Trimming left V 1 base short and J 2 bases short, with 11 bases between. CDR3 length equals 14 residues. In nucleotides, the CDR3 is TGCAGCGTTGAAGGCGACGGGGGGAACTATGGCTACACCTTC. Amino acids: CSVEGDGGNYGYTF.

This chain joins TRBV28 and TRBJ1-5, with 8 bases that match TRBD1. Germline trimming cut 4 bases from V and 7 bases from J; bases unmatched to any gene: 6. Germline V gene lookup returns CDR1 MDHEN and CDR2 SYDVKM. The CDR3 length is 14 residues. The CDR3 region is CASSSQGARQPQHF. CDR3 DNA: TGTGCCAGCAGTTCCCAGGGGGCAAGGCAGCCCCAGCATTTT.

The sample holds a few counts of this clone. This sequence joins TRBV7-6 and TRBJ2-5; TRBD1 aligns across 8 bases. Germline values: CDR1 SGHVS, CDR2 FNYEAQ. The CDR3 totals 15 residues. V lost 5 bases and J lost 2; bases outside the gene matches: 7. The DNA of the CDR3 is TGTGCCAGCAGCCCCCGGGACAGGCTTCAAGAGACCCAGTACTTC. Encoded protein: CASSPRDRLQETQYF.

This rearrangement joins TRBV9 to TRBJ1-2; no definite D call. CDR1 is SGDLS and CDR2 is YYNGEE in the germline V gene. The CDR3 contains 13 residues. Trimming took 0 bases from V and 5 from J, leaving 8 bases between them. In DNA form, the CDR3 reads TGTGCCAGCAGCGTAGGGGCAGTTTATGGCTACACCTTC. Translating it yields CASSVGAVYGYTF.

This chain links TRBV19 with TRBJ2-7, with a possible D match to TRBD1 (5 bases). The CDR3 contains 13 residues. Germline CDR1 LNHDA, CDR2 SQIVND (reference sequence). V was trimmed by 6 bases and J by 5 bases, leaving 14 bases between them. CDR3: CASSIPGKNEQYF. DNA of the CDR3: TGTGCCAGTAGCATACCAGGGAAAAACGAGCAGTACTTC.

This clone was detected only once. The J gene is TRBJ1-2, the V gene TRBV25-1; D is perhaps TRBD1 (6 bases). The germline gives CDR1 MGHDK, CDR2 SYGVNS. This CDR3 comprises 14 residues. The germline V and J ends were trimmed by 4 bases and 8 bases, with 17 bases remaining between them. CDR3 region: CASSGATGPVGYTF. CDR3 DNA: TGTGCCAGCAGTGGGGCGACAGGTCCGGTCGGCTACACCTTC.

This clone was seen more than once but under ten times. CDR3 sequence: CASSDRGRTEAFF. CDR3 coding DNA: TGTGCCAGCAGTGACAGGGGTAGGACTGAAGCTTTCTTT. This chain connects TRBV6-1 to TRBJ1-1; D perhaps matches TRBD1 (6 bases). From germline, CDR1 is MNHNS and CDR2 SASEGT. Trimming removed 3 bases from V and 5 bases from J, with 10 bases in between. CDR3 length: 13 amino acids.

This clone was observed a single time. The rearrangement links TRBV18 to TRBJ1-1; 7 bases are a match to TRBD1. This CDR3 comprises 15 residues. V gave up 3 bases and J gave up 5 bases; unmatched junction bases: 9. Germline CDR1 and CDR2: KGHSH and LQKENI. The CDR3 DNA reads TGTGCCAGCTCACCCCCGGGACAGCAGGTGACTGAAGCTTTCTTT. Protein: CASSPPGQQVTEAFF.

The rearrangement links TRBV19 to TRBJ2-5, with TRBD2 identical over 10 bases. The V gene's germline CDR1 is LNHDA and CDR2 SQIVND (reference sequence). V lost 5 bases to trimming and J lost 2 bases; unmatched junction nucleotides: 5. The CDR3 covers 15 residues. The CDR3 sequence: CASSLSGGSQETQYF. The CDR3 nucleotides are TGTGCCAGTAGTCTTAGCGGGGGGAGTCAAGAGACCCAGTACTTC.

The chain recombines TRBV19 with TRBJ2-2; tentatively, D is TRBD2 (6 bases). Germline CDR1 is LNHDA and CDR2 is SQIVND (reference sequence). CDR3 length: 14 amino acids. Trimming took off 3 bases at V and 4 bases at J, with 9 bases between the two ends. The CDR3: CASSISGGTGELFF. CDR3 DNA sequence: TGTGCCAGTAGTATCTCCGGGGGCACCGGGGAGCTGTTTTTT.

This rearrangement joins TRBV19 to TRBJ2-3, with 11 bases identical to TRBD2. The CDR3 has 15 residues. J gave up 6 bases and V 4 bases, and 6 bases lay outside the gene matches. The germline gives CDR1 LNHDA, CDR2 SQIVND (reference sequence). In nucleotides, the CDR3 is TGTGCCAGTAGTACGCGACTAGCGGGAAGGGATACGCAGTATTTT. This gives the protein CASSTRLAGRDTQYF. Full variable domain (rest looked up from reference TRBV19 and TRBJ2-3): DGGITQSPKYLFRKEGQNVTLSCEQNLNHDAMYWYRQDPGQGLRLIYYSQIVNDFQKGDIAEGYSVSREKKESFPLTVTSAQKNPTAFYLCASSTRLAGRDTQYFGPGTRLTVL.

The chain recombines TRBV29-1 with TRBJ1-3, with TRBD1 matching over 8 bases. Germline CDR1 is SQVTM and CDR2 is ANQGSEA. This CDR3 has 12 residues. After removal of 4 bases from V and 9 bases from J, the junction contained 5 bases not matched to a gene. CDR3: CSVAGGSGTIYF. The CDR3 nucleotides are TGCAGCGTTGCAGGGGGCTCCGGCACCATATATTTT.

V gene TRBV4-1 combines with J gene TRBJ2-1; D may be TRBD1 (5 bases). Germline values: CDR1 MGHRA, CDR2 YSYEKL. CDR3 length: 14 amino acids. V lost 3 bases, J lost 6 bases, and 12 bases lay in between. The DNA for the CDR3 is TGCGCCAGCAGCCAGGGGCCCCAGGGCAATGAGCAGTTCTTC. Protein: CASSQGPQGNEQFF.

The chain combines TRBV10-2 with TRBJ2-5; the D gene is possibly TRBD1 (6 bases). The germline V gene encodes CDR1 WSHSY and CDR2 SAAADI. This CDR3 has 14 residues. V lost 7 bases and J 3 bases, leaving 15 bases between the germline ends. The CDR3 protein is CASKQGLWEETQYF. The CDR3 bases are TGCGCCAGCAAACAGGGATTGTGGGAAGAGACCCAGTACTTC.

CDR3: CASSRTENTEAFF. The CDR3 bases are TGTGCCAGCAGCCGGACAGAGAACACTGAAGCTTTCTTT. J is TRBJ1-1 and V is TRBV6-1; tentative D call: TRBD1 (6 bases). Trimming took 6 bases from V and 1 from J, leaving 9 bases between them. The CDR3 loop spans 13 amino acids. Per the germline V gene, CDR1 is MNHNS and CDR2 is SASEGT.